This note documents a single TCR beta chain sequence. In this sample, this clone turned up a few times. Which antigen it targets is not known. No base quality information exists; no much larger clone differs at one position. This sample was taken from a study of control samples from healthy donors and cancer patients (dated by TCRdb to between 2020 and 2021). Library generation was performed with the immunoSEQ multiplex PCR assay. TCRdb stores this immuneACCESS table with in-frame sequences only. Part of the clones is absent; in the studies checked, under half of the shortfall reflects unresolved V genes, and no reason is known for the rest. Across this sample there are roughly 200,000 clones, with roughly 91% seen only once. Of the sample, about 1.6% is held by the ten largest clones. V was cut back by 0 bases and J by 3 bases, leaving a gap of 9 bases between them. The germline V gene yields MGHRA for CDR1 and YSYEKL for CDR2. From its cysteine to its phenylalanine, the CDR3 spans 14 amino acids. CDR3 DNA is the only sequence kept; it has 42 bases, read in frame from the first base.

This receptor was obtained from a man aged 18 to 29 in good health. This receptor chain uses TRBV4-1 and TRBJ2-7; the D gene cannot be resolved reliably. Sequenced sample: blood. CDR3 region: CASSQDAVSYEQYF. The nucleotides read TGCGCCAGCAGCCAAGATGCAGTGAGCTACGAGCAGTACTTC.